The clone carrying this T cell receptor beta chain was observed a few times. The data stem from a study of T cell changes during pregnancy in multiple sclerosis. Data came from immunoSEQ multiplex PCR; TCRdb stores just in-frame clones and leaves some out. The sample records around 57,000 clones, about 90% being singletons. Material: peripheral blood, obtained in the third trimester of pregnancy. This receptor was taken from a female donor in good health, enrolled as a control in a pregnancy study.

The CDR3 DNA sequence: TGTGCCAGCAGCTCAGGGGGCAATCAGCCCCAGCATTTT. Translated, it gives CASSSGGNQPQHF. The chain employs TRBV5-8 and TRBJ1-5; D is perhaps TRBD1 (6 bases). V was clipped by 3 bases and J by 2 bases, with 6 bases between them. Germline V gene sequence: CDR1 SGHTS, CDR2 YDEGEE. This CDR3 has 13 residues.